These 26 T cell receptor beta chains share one sample of origin, sequenced in a study of blood T cell repertoires in COVID-19. Profiling relied on immunoSEQ multiplex PCR, and the TCRdb table lists in-frame clones only, not all of them. The sample lists more than 50,000 clones, less than 85% occurring once. The material sequenced was peripheral blood. These receptor sequences come from a woman between 65 and 79 years old with acute or convalescent COVID-19.

The gene calls are TRBV18 and TRBJ1-1; D is unclear. From germline, CDR1 is KGHSH and CDR2 LQKENI. The ends were cut back, 1 base at V and 2 bases at J, with 14 bases in the middle. The CDR3 runs 16 residues. Written as DNA, the CDR3 is TGTGCCAGCTCACCACTCGTGGTCCAGGTAAACACTGAAGCTTTCTTT. Protein: CASSPLVVQVNTEAFF.

This clone was seen more than once but under ten times. The chain combines TRBV9 with TRBJ1-4; 7 nucleotides line up with TRBD1. The junction had 3 bases not matched to a gene; V was cut back by 4 bases and J by 3 bases. This CDR3 is built from 14 residues. CDR1 SGDLS and CDR2 YYNGEE come from the germline V gene. The CDR3 is CASSSGTANEKLFF. The DNA for the CDR3 is TGTGCCAGCAGCTCCGGGACAGCTAATGAAAAACTGTTTTTT.

V and J are TRBV11-2 and TRBJ1-6; 11 positions agree with TRBD1. Germline V lookup: CDR1 SGHAT, CDR2 FQNNGV. Germline trimming cut 4 bases from V and 14 bases from J; bases unmatched to any gene: 10. The length of the CDR3 is 15 residues. CDR3 sequence reads: CASSSGTGGRSTLHF. The CDR3 nucleotides are TGTGCCAGCAGCTCTGGGACAGGGGGTAGGTCGACCCTCCACTTT.

The chain joins TRBV9 to TRBJ1-2; D might be TRBD1 (5 bases). Trimming stripped 3 bases from V and 4 bases from J, with 10 bases between. The CDR3 runs 13 residues. Germline-derived CDR1 and CDR2 are SGDLS and YYNGEE. The CDR3 loop reads CASSEGHSYGYTF. The DNA of the CDR3 is TGTGCCAGCAGCGAGGGGCACAGCTATGGCTACACCTTC. Filled out from reference TRBV9 and TRBJ1-2, the complete variable domain reads DSGVTQTPKHLITATGQRVTLRCSPRSGDLSVYWYQQSLDQGLQFLIQYYNGEERAKGNILERFSAQQFPDLHSELNLSSLELGDSALYFCASSEGHSYGYTFGSGTRLTVV.

The gene calls are TRBV10-3 and TRBJ2-7; 8 nucleotides line up with TRBD1. The germline CDR1 and CDR2 sequences are ENHRY and SYGVKD. The CDR3 sequence is 14 residues long. V lost 2 bases and J lost 2; bases outside the gene matches: 2. In nucleotides, the CDR3 is TGTGCCATCAGTGAGCCAGGGGGCACCTACGAGCAGTACTTC. Translation: CAISEPGGTYEQYF.

The V gene is TRBV12-5, the J gene TRBJ1-4, with D possibly matching TRBD1 (6 bases). The germline CDR1 and CDR2 sequences are LGHNT and FRNRAP. Trimming cost V 7 bases and J 2 bases, with 11 bases left between them. The CDR3 runs 14 residues. For the CDR3, the DNA is TGTGCTAGTGAGGGGGGGTCCACTAATGAAAAACTGTTTTTT. Translation gives CASEGGSTNEKLFF. The variable domain in full, with the rest retrieved from reference TRBV12-5 and TRBJ1-4, is DARVTQTPRHKVTEMGQEVTMRCQPILGHNTVFWYRQTMMQGLELLAYFRNRAPLDDSGMPKDRFSAEMPDATLATLKIQPSEPRDSAVYFCASEGGSTNEKLFFGSGTQLSVL.

The rearrangement uses TRBV6-2 or TRBV6-3 and TRBJ1-6; tentative D call: TRBD1 (5 bases). This CDR3 has 16 residues. The germline V gene has CDR1 MNHEY and CDR2 SVGEGT. Trimming shortened V by 5 bases and J by 9 bases, and 20 bases separated the two germline ends. As DNA, the CDR3 is TGTGCCAGCAGTCGCGACGGCCGATGGGGGGGTTCACCCCTCCACTTT. Protein: CASSRDGRWGGSPLHF.

This clone appeared once. The rearrangement links TRBV19 to TRBJ1-2; D is perhaps TRBD1 (5 bases). Trimming took 9 bases from V and 3 from J, leaving 14 bases between them. Germline-derived CDR1 and CDR2 are LNHDA and SQIVND (reference sequence). The CDR3 has 13 amino acids. CDR3: CASRKGQDYGYTF. CDR3 coding DNA: TGTGCCAGCAGGAAGGGGCAAGACTATGGCTACACCTTC.

The rearrangement links TRBV2 to TRBJ1-1; D is unclear. The V gene lost 3 bases and the J gene lost 7 bases, with 6 bases spanning the gap. Per the germline V gene, CDR1 is SNHLY and CDR2 is FYNNEI. The CDR3 runs 11 residues. This CDR3 is CASSEAIEAFF. CDR3 coding DNA: TGTGCCAGCAGTGAGGCCATTGAAGCTTTCTTT.

The chain carries TRBV12-3 or TRBV12-4 and TRBJ2-7; 7 positions match TRBD1. The length of the CDR3 is 13 residues. After removal of 6 bases from V and 4 bases from J, the junction contained 6 bases not matched to a gene. Written as DNA, the CDR3 is TGTGCCAGCAGGGAGACAGGGATTTACGAGCAGTACTTC. This translates into CASRETGIYEQYF.

This sequence joins TRBV10-3 and TRBJ1-2; TRBD1 agrees at 8 bases. Germline lookup yields CDR1 ENHRY and CDR2 SYGVKD. This CDR3 region has 13 residues. The ends lost 9 bases at V and 0 bases at J; junction bases unmatched: 3. The DNA for the CDR3 is TGTGCCATTGGACAGGGTGCTAACTATGGCTACACCTTC. This gives the protein CAIGQGANYGYTF.

This clone was seen many times. The chain links TRBV30 to TRBJ1-2, with TRBD1 matching 7 bases. CDR1 is GTSNPN, CDR2 SVGIG, per germline (reference sequence). V shed 2 bases and J 6 bases; nucleotides not matched to a gene: 6. The CDR3 totals 13 residues. CDR3 coding DNA: TGTGCCTGGAGTCGACAGGGCCCAGATGGCTACACCTTC. Protein sequence: CAWSRQGPDGYTF.

The rearrangement links TRBV4-1 to TRBJ1-5; D is uncertain. Germline CDR1 reads MGHRA; CDR2 reads YSYEKL. The ends were cut back, 4 bases at V and 0 bases at J, with 13 bases in the middle. The CDR3 has 16 residues. DNA of the CDR3: TGCGCCAGCAGCCCCGACGGAAGGAGTAGCAATCAGCCCCAGCATTTT. Its translation: CASSPDGRSSNQPQHF.

This clone has more than one count but fewer than ten. The gene calls are TRBV19 and TRBJ1-5, with TRBD1 identical over 7 bases. V shed 6 bases and J 0 bases; nucleotides not matched to a gene: 11. The V gene's germline CDR1 is LNHDA and CDR2 SQIVND (reference sequence). The length of the CDR3 is 17 residues. The CDR3 DNA is TGTGCCAGTAGCAGTCGCTTTGGGACAGCTAGCAATCAGCCCCAGCATTTT. Translation: CASSSRFGTASNQPQHF.

In its sample, this clone was seen a few times. This chain joins TRBV21-1 and TRBJ1-1. TRBV21-1 is given as a pseudogene. There are 15 residues in the CDR3. The CDR3 reads CASSKTEGGITEAFF. CDR3 coding DNA: TGTGCCAGCAGCAAAACGGAGGGAGGGATCACTGAAGCTTTCTTT.

V usage is TRBV20-1 and J usage is TRBJ1-1; D remains ambiguous. Germline values: CDR1 DFQATT, CDR2 SNEGSKA (reference sequence). There are 11 residues in the CDR3. V lost 3 bases and J 5 bases, leaving 7 bases between the germline ends. CDR3: CSARVRTEAFF. In nucleotides, the CDR3 is TGCAGTGCTAGGGTCAGAACTGAAGCTTTCTTT.

V is TRBV5-6 and J is TRBJ1-4; no reliable D call. Trimming shortened V by 2 bases and J by 8 bases, and 13 bases separated the two germline ends. Germline V CDR1 and CDR2: SGHDT, YYEEEE. This CDR3 is built from 14 residues. The CDR3 reads CASSFNDFGEKLFF. The CDR3 DNA is TGTGCCAGCAGCTTTAACGACTTCGGCGAAAAACTGTTTTTT.

This chain joins TRBV11-2 and TRBJ2-7, with D possibly TRBD2 on 6 matching bases. The V and J ends lost 7 bases and 0 bases respectively, with 10 bases between them. Germline-derived CDR1 and CDR2 are SGHAT and FQNNGV. The CDR3 is made up of 13 amino acids. The CDR3 here is CASMGRNSYEQYF. For the CDR3, the DNA is TGTGCCAGCATGGGGAGGAACTCCTACGAGCAGTACTTC.

The chain uses TRBV7-6 and TRBJ1-1; weak D call: TRBD1 (5 bases). The germline CDR1 and CDR2 sequences are SGHVS and FNYEAQ. This CDR3 contains 17 residues. Trimming removed 5 bases at V and 4 bases at J, with 23 bases between. The CDR3 region is CASSPTAGGGKGTEAFF. The CDR3 DNA is TGTGCCAGCAGCCCTACGGCAGGCGGGGGTAAGGGCACTGAAGCTTTCTTT. Using reference TRBV7-6 and TRBJ1-1 for the parts outside the CDR3, the full variable domain is GAGVSQSPRYKVTKRGQDVALRCDPISGHVSLYWYRQALGQGPEFLTYFNYEAQQDKSGLPNDRFSAERPEGSISTLTIQRTEQRDSAMYRCASSPTAGGGKGTEAFFGQGTRLTVV.

There are a few counts of this clone. The chain links TRBV19 to TRBJ1-3, with D hard to call. Germline V gene sequence: CDR1 LNHDA, CDR2 SQIVND (reference sequence). V was shortened by 2 bases and J by 0 bases, with 5 bases between the two germline ends. CDR3 length: 14 residues. This chain's CDR3 is CASSISYSGNTIYF. The CDR3 DNA is TGTGCCAGTAGTATATCCTACTCTGGAAACACCATATATTTT.

This clone was seen just once. V usage is TRBV18 and J usage is TRBJ2-2; possibly TRBD2 for D (5 bases). Per the germline V gene, CDR1 is KGHSH and CDR2 is LQKENI. Trimming pared 2 bases from V and 6 bases from J, leaving 7 bases between. CDR3 size: 13 residues. The CDR3 nucleotides read TGTGCCAGCTCACCAACTAGTTCCGGGGAGCTGTTTTTT. Translated, it gives CASSPTSSGELFF.

The chain recombines TRBV12-5 with TRBJ1-1; 8 positions agree with TRBD1. V was clipped by 6 bases and J by 4 bases; unmatched bases: 16. The CDR3 spans 17 residues. Germline V lookup: CDR1 LGHNT, CDR2 FRNRAP. For the CDR3, the DNA is TGTGCTAGTGGGCGGACAGGGAACCGCCTTTCGGGCACTGAAGCTTTCTTT. Protein: CASGRTGNRLSGTEAFF.

V and J are TRBV19 and TRBJ2-1, with D possibly TRBD1 on 6 matching bases. In germline, CDR1 is LNHDA, CDR2 SQIVND (reference sequence). Trimming shortened V by 1 base and J by 8 bases, and 12 bases separated the two germline ends. There are 14 residues in the CDR3. CDR3 sequence reads: CASSIGFSGDEQFF. For the CDR3, the DNA is TGTGCCAGTAGTATAGGATTCTCAGGGGATGAGCAGTTCTTC.

The chain is built from TRBV5-1 and TRBJ1-4, with D tentatively TRBD1 (5 bases). CDR1 is SGHRS, CDR2 YFSETQ, per germline. The CDR3 consists of 15 residues. V was shortened by 4 bases and J by 3 bases, with 13 bases between the two germline ends. DNA for the CDR3: TGCGCCAGCAGCCCTGGGGCGGGAGCTAATGAAAAACTGTTTTTT. Translated, it gives CASSPGAGANEKLFF.

This rearrangement joins TRBV5-1 to TRBJ2-5; 9 bases align to TRBD2. Germline CDR1 and CDR2: SGHRS and YFSETQ. V was pared by 1 base and J by 2 bases, with 6 bases of the junction left unmatched. The CDR3 is 16 amino acids. The CDR3 sequence is CASSLSLAGRQETQYF. CDR3 bases: TGCGCCAGCAGCTTGTCGCTAGCGGGAAGACAAGAGACCCAGTACTTC.

The chain carries TRBV7-3 and TRBJ1-2; D is perhaps TRBD1 (5 bases). The CDR3 has 16 amino acids. The germline V gene has CDR1 SGHTA and CDR2 FQGTGA. Trimming took 2 bases from V and 3 from J, leaving 16 bases between them. Here the CDR3 reads CASSLSRDSMDYGYTF. The CDR3 DNA reads TGTGCCAGCAGCTTATCGCGGGACTCCATGGACTATGGCTACACCTTC.